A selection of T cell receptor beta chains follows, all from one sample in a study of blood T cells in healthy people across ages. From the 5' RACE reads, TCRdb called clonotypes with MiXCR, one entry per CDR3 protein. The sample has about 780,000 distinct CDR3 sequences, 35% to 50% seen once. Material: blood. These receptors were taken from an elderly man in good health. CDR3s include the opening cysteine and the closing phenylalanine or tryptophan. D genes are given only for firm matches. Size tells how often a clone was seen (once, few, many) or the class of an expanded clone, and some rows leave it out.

CSAHSGAAYEQYF TGCAGTGCACATAGCGGGGCTGCCTACGAGCAGTACTTC few TRBD2 TRBJ2-7 TRBV20-1
CATSRDARIQETQYF TGTGCCACCAGCAGAGATGCCCGCATCCAAGAGACCCAGTACTTC few - TRBJ2-5 TRBV15
CASSLDKASPLHF TGTGCCAGCAGCTTGGACAAAGCTTCACCCCTCCACTTT - - TRBJ1-6 TRBV5-6
CASSPGLVNYGYTF TGTGCCAGCAGTCCAGGGCTAGTAAACTATGGCTACACCTTC - - TRBJ1-2 TRBV12-3/TRBV12-4
CASSKTGPEAFF TGTGCCAGCAGTAAGACAGGGCCTGAAGCTTTCTTT - TRBD1 TRBJ1-1 TRBV6-2/TRBV6-3
CASSTFPIVQETQYF TGTGCCAGCAGTACATTTCCTATCGTTCAAGAGACCCAGTACTTC - - TRBJ2-5 TRBV7-2
CTAGEDYGYTF TGCACCGCAGGGGAGGACTATGGCTACACCTTC - - TRBJ1-2 TRBV29-1
CASSVGGNYGYTF TGTGCCAGCAGCGTGGGGGGCAACTATGGCTACACCTTC - - TRBJ1-2 TRBV7-9
CASSFGTPITDTQYF TGTGCCAGCAGCTTCGGGACCCCTATCACAGATACGCAGTATTTT few - TRBJ2-3 TRBV7-9
CSASDPGTMNTEAFF TGCAGTGCTAGTGACCCCGGGACAATGAACACTGAAGCTTTCTTT - - TRBJ1-1 TRBV20-1
CASSVGHGGSYEQYF TGTGCCAGCAGCGTAGGCCACGGGGGCTCCTACGAGCAGTACTTC - - TRBJ2-7 TRBV9
CASSEPDWGSTDTQYF TGTGCCAGCAGCGAACCCGACTGGGGAAGCACAGATACGCAGTATTTT - - TRBJ2-3 TRBV9
CASSPGLAGVGSYNEQFF TGTGCCAGCTCACCGGGACTAGCGGGAGTGGGCTCCTACAATGAGCAGTTCTTC - TRBD2 TRBJ2-1 TRBV18
CASSTGGSDSGFDEQYF TGCGCCAGCAGCACGGGGGGGTCTGATTCGGGCTTTGACGAGCAGTACTTC many TRBD2 TRBJ2-7 TRBV5-1
CSAGQALYEQYF TGCAGTGCGGGGCAGGCCCTCTACGAGCAGTACTTC - - TRBJ2-7 TRBV20-1
CASSQDQAGGDEQYF TGTGCCAGCAGCCAAGATCAAGCGGGAGGCGACGAGCAGTACTTC - TRBD2 TRBJ2-7 TRBV3-1
CSVRGGARETDTQYF TGCAGCGTCCGAGGGGGGGCGCGGGAAACAGATACGCAGTATTTT - - TRBJ2-3 TRBV29-1
CASSYIGGSGNTIYF TGTGCCAGCAGTTATATAGGGGGTTCTGGAAACACCATATATTTT few - TRBJ1-3 TRBV28
CASSGDRGAFF TGTGCCAGCAGTGGGGACAGGGGAGCTTTCTTT - TRBD1 TRBJ1-1 TRBV28
CASSLEIGLNTGELFF TGCGCCAGCAGCCTAGAGATCGGCCTGAACACCGGGGAGCTGTTTTTT - - TRBJ2-2 TRBV5-1
CSASGTGQLNQPQHF TGCAGTGCTAGTGGAACGGGGCAACTAAATCAGCCCCAGCATTTT once - TRBJ1-5 TRBV20-1
CASSLRNSGANVLTF TGCGCCAGCAGCCTGAGAAATTCTGGGGCCAACGTCCTGACTTTC - - TRBJ2-6 TRBV4-3
CASSQDRQILRYGYTF TGCGCCAGCAGCCAAGATAGGCAGATCCTACGATATGGCTACACCTTC - - TRBJ1-2 TRBV4-1
CAVREAGSGANVLTF TGTGCCGTCCGGGAGGCGGGCTCTGGGGCCAACGTCCTGACTTTC few TRBD2 TRBJ2-6 TRBV30
CASSESGAGEQFF TGCGCCAGCAGTGAGTCGGGGGCAGGAGAGCAGTTCTTC - - TRBJ2-1 TRBV10-2
CAISRLAGGQDEQFF TGTGCCATCTCCAGACTAGCGGGGGGGCAGGATGAGCAGTTCTTC - TRBD2 TRBJ2-1 TRBV10-3
CASTPGTLETQYF TGTGCCAGCACCCCCGGGACTTTGGAGACCCAGTACTTC - - TRBJ2-5 TRBV5-5
CASRDPREPGLNEQFF TGCGCCAGCAGGGACCCGCGGGAACCCGGTCTCAATGAGCAGTTCTTC few - TRBJ2-1 TRBV5-1
CASSLAFLPETDTQYF TGCGCCAGCAGCTTGGCCTTCCTGCCTGAAACAGATACGCAGTATTTT once - TRBJ2-3 TRBV5-1
CSAAGAGEQYF TGCAGTGCAGCGGGAGCGGGAGAGCAGTACTTC - TRBD2 TRBJ2-4 TRBV20-1
CSASAAHLGSETQYF TGCAGTGCTAGTGCGGCACACCTAGGGAGTGAGACCCAGTACTTC - - TRBJ2-5 TRBV20-1
CASSLSTEGVNTEAFF TGCGCCAGCAGCTTGAGTACTGAGGGGGTGAACACTGAAGCTTTCTTT few - TRBJ1-1 TRBV5-1
CAGGRAQETQYF TGCGCTGGGGGACGGGCACAAGAGACCCAGTACTTC many - TRBJ2-5 TRBV29-1
CASSLITGASGHNEQFF TGTGCCAGCAGTTTAATCACCGGGGCTAGCGGGCACAATGAGCAGTTCTTC once TRBD2 TRBJ2-1 TRBV28
CSATTGTSGGWEQFF TGCAGTGCTACGACCGGGACTAGCGGGGGGTGGGAGCAGTTCTTC many TRBD2 TRBJ2-1 TRBV20-1
CASSLQGQGNTGELFF TGCGCCAGCAGCTTGCAGGGACAGGGAAACACCGGGGAGCTGTTTTTT few TRBD1 TRBJ2-2 TRBV5-1
CASSTQTGGIDYGYTF TGTGCCAGCAGCACGCAGACAGGGGGCATAGACTATGGCTACACCTTC - TRBD1 TRBJ1-2 TRBV7-2
CASSEGQGAYYGYTF TGTGCCAGCAGTGAGGGGCAGGGGGCGTACTATGGCTACACCTTC - TRBD1 TRBJ1-2 TRBV2
CASSLSGHGNEQFF TGTGCCAGCAGCTTAAGTGGCCATGGGAATGAGCAGTTCTTC few - TRBJ2-1 TRBV7-9
CSAIDGRGLRTTDTQYF TGCAGTGCTATAGACGGGAGGGGCTTGAGGACCACAGATACGCAGTATTTT many TRBD2 TRBJ2-3 TRBV20-1
CASGVGDSPLHF TGTGCCAGCGGGGTAGGGGATTCACCCCTCCACTTT - - TRBJ1-6 TRBV28
CASSYGNYYEQYF TGTGCCAGCAGTTACGGCAACTACTACGAGCAGTACTTC few - TRBJ2-7 TRBV6-2/TRBV6-3
CASSYNQPGLAGGRETQYF TGTGCCAGCAGTTACAATCAACCGGGACTAGCGGGAGGCAGAGAGACCCAGTACTTC - TRBD2 TRBJ2-5 TRBV6-5
CASSLRLGNEKLFF TGTGCCAGCAGTTTACGCCTGGGGAATGAAAAACTGTTTTTT - - TRBJ1-4 TRBV27
CASSQAKTEAFF TGTGCCAGCAGCCAAGCGAAAACTGAAGCTTTCTTT - - TRBJ1-1 TRBV14
CASRMGTGPTDTQYF TGCGCCAGCCGCATGGGGACAGGACCCACAGATACGCAGTATTTT - TRBD1 TRBJ2-3 TRBV28
CASSQVPGTPEYF TGCGCCAGCAGCCAAGTCCCGGGGACCCCGGAGTATTTT few - TRBJ2-3 TRBV4-3